Included here is one T cell receptor (beta chain) sequence, with context. The template was RNA from unsorted bulk tissue. This record belongs to a study of tumor and adjacent non-tumor tissue in lung cancer. The CDR3 extends over 14 amino acids. Germline CDR1 and CDR2: SQVTM and ANQGSEA. V was clipped by 7 bases and J by 1 base; unmatched bases: 8. TCRbeta libraries were built with three rounds of nested PCR, modified from ARM-PCR. TCRdb re-derived calls from the multiplex PCR reads in MiXCR, one entry per CDR3 protein. Of fewer than 120,000 distinct CDR3 sequences in the sample, about 87% were seen once.

Sample: lung tumor tissue. V usage is TRBV29-1 and J usage is TRBJ1-1; 8 nucleotides match TRBD1. The sequence derives from an older man with non-small cell lung cancer. The CDR3 sequence: CSGIFDRGNTEAFF. The CDR3 region has the DNA TGCAGCGGCATATTTGACAGGGGGAACACTGAAGCTTTCTTT.